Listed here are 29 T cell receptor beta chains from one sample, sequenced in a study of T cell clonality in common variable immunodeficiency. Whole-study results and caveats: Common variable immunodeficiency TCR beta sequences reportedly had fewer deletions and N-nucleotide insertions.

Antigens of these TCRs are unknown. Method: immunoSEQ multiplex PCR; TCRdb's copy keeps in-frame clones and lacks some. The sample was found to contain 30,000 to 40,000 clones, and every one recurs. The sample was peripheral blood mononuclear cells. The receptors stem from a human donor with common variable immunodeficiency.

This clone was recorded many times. The part of the CDR3 DNA that was read is TGCAGCGTTGAAGCCGACAGCCTCTTA. As protein: CSVEADSLL. The CDR3, in full, reads CSVEADSLLIYF. The rearrangement links TRBV29-1 to TRBJ1-3; the D gene is possibly TRBD1 (5 bases). The CDR3 extends 3 residues past the end of the read, so its final part is completed from the germline J gene. Germline V gene sequence: CDR1 SQVTM, CDR2 ANQGSEA. The CDR3 covers 12 residues.

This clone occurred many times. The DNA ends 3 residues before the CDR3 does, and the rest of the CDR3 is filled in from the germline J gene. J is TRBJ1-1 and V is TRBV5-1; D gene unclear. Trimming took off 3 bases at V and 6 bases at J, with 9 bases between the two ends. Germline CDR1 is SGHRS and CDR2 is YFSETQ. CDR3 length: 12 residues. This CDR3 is CASSYQDSEAFF. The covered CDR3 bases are TGCGCCAGCAGCTACCAGGACTCTGAA.

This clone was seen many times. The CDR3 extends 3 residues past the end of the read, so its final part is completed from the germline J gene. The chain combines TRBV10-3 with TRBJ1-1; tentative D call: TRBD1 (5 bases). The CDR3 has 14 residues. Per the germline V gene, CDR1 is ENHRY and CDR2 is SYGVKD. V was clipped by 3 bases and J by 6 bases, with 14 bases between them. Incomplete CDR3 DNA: TGTGCCATCAGTGAAGGCCAGGGTTTTGCTGAA. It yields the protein CAISEGQGFAE. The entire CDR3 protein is CAISEGQGFAEAFF.

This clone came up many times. The CDR3 sequence: CASSEGKNNEQFF. The CDR3 DNA, read in part, is TGTGCCAGCAGCGAGGGCAAGAACAATGAG. The V gene is TRBV27, the J gene TRBJ2-1, with TRBD2 as a possible D gene (5 bases). Coverage ceases 3 residues before the CDR3 finishes, and the germline J gene fills in the end. Germline CDR1 is MNHEY and CDR2 is SMNVEV (reference sequence). This CDR3 comprises 13 residues. V gave up 6 bases and J gave up 5 bases, with 11 bases separating them.

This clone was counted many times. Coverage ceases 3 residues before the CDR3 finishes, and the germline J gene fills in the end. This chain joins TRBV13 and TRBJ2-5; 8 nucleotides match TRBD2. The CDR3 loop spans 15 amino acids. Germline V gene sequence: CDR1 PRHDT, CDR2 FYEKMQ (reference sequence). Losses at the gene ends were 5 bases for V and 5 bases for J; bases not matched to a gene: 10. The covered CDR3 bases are TGTGCCAGCAGCGAACTAGCGGACGCGAGGGAGACC. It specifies CASSELADARET. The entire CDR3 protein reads CASSELADARETQYF.

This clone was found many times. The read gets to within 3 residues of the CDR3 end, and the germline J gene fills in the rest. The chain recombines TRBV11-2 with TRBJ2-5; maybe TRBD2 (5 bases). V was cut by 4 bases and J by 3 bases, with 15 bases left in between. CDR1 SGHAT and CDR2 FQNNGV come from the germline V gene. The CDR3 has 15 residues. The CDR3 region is CASSSPPDSEETQYF. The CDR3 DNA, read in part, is TGTGCCAGCAGCTCCCCCCCGGACTCAGAAGAGACC.

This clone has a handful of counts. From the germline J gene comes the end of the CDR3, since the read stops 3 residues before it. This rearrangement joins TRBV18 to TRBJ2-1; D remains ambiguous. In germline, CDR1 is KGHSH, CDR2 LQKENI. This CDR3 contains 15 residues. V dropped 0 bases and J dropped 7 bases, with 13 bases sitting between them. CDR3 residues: CASSPPVLRANEQFF. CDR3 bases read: TGTGCCAGCTCACCACCGGTTCTTAGGGCAAATGAG.

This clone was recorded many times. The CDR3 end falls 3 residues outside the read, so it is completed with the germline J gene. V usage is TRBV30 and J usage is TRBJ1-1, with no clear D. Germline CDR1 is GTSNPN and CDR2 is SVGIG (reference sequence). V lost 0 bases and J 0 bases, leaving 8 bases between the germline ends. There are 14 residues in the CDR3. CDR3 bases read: TGTGCCTGGAGTGTAGGGCGGGTGAACACTGAA. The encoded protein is CAWSVGRVNTE. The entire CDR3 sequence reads CAWSVGRVNTEAFF.

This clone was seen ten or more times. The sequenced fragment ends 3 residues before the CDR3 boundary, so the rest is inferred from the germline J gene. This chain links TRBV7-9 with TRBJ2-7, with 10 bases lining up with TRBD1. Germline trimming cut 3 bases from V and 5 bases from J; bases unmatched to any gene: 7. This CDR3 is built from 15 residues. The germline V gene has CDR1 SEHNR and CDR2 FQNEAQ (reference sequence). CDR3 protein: CASSFVQDRGDEQYF. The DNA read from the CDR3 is TGTGCCAGCAGCTTCGTTCAGGACAGGGGGGACGAG. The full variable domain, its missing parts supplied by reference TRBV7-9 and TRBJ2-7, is DTGVSQNPRHKITKRGQNVTFRCDPISEHNRLYWYRQTLGQGPEFLTYFQNEAQLEKSRLLSDRFSAERPKGSFSTLEIQRTEQGDSAMYLCASSFVQDRGDEQYFGPGTRLTVT.

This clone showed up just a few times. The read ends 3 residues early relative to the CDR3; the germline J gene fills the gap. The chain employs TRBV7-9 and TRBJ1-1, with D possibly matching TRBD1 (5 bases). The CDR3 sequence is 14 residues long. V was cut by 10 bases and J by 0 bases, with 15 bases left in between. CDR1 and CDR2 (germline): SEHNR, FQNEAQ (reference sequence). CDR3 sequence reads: CATSFEGLNTEAFF. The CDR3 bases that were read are TGTGCCACCTCCTTCGAGGGGCTGAACACTGAA.

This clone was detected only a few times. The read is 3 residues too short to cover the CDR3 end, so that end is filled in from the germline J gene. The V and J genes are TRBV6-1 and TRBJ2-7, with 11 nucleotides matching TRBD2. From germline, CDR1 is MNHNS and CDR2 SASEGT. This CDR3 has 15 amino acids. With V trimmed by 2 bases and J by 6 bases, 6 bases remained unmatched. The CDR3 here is CASSELLAGGREQYF. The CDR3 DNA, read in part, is TGTGCCAGCAGTGAACTTCTAGCGGGAGGACGCGAG.

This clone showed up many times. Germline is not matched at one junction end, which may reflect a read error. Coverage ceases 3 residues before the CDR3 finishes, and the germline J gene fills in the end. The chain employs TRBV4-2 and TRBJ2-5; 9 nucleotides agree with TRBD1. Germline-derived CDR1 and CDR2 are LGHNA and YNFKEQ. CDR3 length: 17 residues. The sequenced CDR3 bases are TGCGCCAGCAGCCAAGACTGGGGACAGGGTACCCAAGAGACC. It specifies CASSQDWGQGTQET. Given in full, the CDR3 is CASSQDWGQGTQETQYF.

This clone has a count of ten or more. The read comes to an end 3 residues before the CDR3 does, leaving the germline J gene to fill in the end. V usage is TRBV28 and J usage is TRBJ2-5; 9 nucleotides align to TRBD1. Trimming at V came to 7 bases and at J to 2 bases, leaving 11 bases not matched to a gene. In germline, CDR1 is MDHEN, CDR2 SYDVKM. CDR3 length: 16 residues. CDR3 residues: CASISIPGQGQETQYF. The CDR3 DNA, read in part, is TGTGCCAGCATCTCAATACCGGGACAGGGACAAGAGACC.

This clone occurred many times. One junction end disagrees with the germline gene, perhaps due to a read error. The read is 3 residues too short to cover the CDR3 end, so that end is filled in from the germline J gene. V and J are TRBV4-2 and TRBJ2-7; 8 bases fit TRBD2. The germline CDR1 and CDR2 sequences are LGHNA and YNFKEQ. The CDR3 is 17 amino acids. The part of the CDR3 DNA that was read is TGCGCCAGCAGCCAAGTGGTGGGCGGGAGGAGCTCCTACGAG. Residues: CASSQVVGGRSSYE. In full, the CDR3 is CASSQVVGGRSSYEQYF.

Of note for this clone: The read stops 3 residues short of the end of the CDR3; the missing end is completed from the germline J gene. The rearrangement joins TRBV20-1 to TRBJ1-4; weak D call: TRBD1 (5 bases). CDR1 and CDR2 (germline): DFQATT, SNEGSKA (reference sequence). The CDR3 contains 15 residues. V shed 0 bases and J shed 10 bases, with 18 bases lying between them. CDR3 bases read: TGCAGTGCTAGAGATCGAAAGGGGCACGTCCGAAAA. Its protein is CSARDRKGHVRK. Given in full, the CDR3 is CSARDRKGHVRKLFF.

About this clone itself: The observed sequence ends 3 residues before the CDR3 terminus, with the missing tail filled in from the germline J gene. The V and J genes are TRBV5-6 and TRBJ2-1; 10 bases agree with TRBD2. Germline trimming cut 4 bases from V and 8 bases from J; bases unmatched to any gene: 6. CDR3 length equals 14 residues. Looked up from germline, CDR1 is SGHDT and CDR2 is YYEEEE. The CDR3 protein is CASSGGLAFDEQFF. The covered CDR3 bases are TGTGCCAGCAGCGGGGGACTAGCGTTTGATGAG.

The sequenced part of the CDR3 DNA is TGTGCCAGTAGTATAGACAGGGGCACAGATACG. This sequence encodes CASSIDRGTDT. The full CDR3 is CASSIDRGTDTQYF. The chain is built from TRBV19 and TRBJ2-3; tentatively, D is TRBD1 (5 bases). The read ends 3 residues before the CDR3 terminus; that terminus is restored from the germline J gene. The CDR3 totals 14 residues. V lost 0 bases and J lost 1, with 5 bases in between. CDR1 LNHDA and CDR2 SQIVND come from the germline V gene (reference sequence).

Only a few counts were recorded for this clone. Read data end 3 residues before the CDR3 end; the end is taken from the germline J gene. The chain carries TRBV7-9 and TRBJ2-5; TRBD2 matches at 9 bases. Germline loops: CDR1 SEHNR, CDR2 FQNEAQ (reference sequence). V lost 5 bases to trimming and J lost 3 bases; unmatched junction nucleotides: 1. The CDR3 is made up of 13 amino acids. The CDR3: CASSRLAEETQYF. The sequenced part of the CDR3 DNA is TGTGCCAGCAGCAGACTAGCGGAAGAGACC. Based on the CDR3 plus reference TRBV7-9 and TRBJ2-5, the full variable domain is DTGVSQNPRHKITKRGQNVTFRCDPISEHNRLYWYRQTLGQGPEFLTYFQNEAQLEKSRLLSDRFSAERPKGSFSTLEIQRTEQGDSAMYLCASSRLAEETQYFGPGTRLLVL.

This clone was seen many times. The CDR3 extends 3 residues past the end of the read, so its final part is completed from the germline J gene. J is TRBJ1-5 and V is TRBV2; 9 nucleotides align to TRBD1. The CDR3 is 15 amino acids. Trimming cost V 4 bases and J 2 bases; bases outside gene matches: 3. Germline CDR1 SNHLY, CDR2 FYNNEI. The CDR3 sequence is CASSGGQGRNQPQHF. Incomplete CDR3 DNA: TGTGCCAGCAGTGGGGGACAGGGACGCAATCAGCCC.

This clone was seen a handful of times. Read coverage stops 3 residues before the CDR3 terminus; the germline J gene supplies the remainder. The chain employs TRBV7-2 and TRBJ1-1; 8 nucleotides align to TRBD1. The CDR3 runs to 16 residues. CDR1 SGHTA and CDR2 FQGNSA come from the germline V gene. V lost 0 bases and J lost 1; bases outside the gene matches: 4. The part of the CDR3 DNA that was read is TGTGCCAGCAGCTTAGCGGCAGGGGGCGCGAACACTGAA. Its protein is CASSLAAGGANTE. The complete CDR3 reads CASSLAAGGANTEAFF.

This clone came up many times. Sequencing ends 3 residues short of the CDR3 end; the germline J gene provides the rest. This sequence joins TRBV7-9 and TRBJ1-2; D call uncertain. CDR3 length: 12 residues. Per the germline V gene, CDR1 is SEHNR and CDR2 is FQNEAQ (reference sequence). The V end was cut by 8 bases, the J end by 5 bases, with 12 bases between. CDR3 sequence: CASSTENYGYTF. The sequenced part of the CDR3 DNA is TGTGCCAGCTCCACAGAGAATTATGGC.

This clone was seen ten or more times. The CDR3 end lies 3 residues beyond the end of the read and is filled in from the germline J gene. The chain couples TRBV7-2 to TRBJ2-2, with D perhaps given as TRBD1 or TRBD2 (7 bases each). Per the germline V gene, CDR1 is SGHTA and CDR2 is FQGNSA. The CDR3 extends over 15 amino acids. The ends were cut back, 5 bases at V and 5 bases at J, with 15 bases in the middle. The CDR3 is CASSPQGGGTGELFF. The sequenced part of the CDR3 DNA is TGTGCCAGCAGCCCCCAGGGGGGAGGGACCGGGGAG.

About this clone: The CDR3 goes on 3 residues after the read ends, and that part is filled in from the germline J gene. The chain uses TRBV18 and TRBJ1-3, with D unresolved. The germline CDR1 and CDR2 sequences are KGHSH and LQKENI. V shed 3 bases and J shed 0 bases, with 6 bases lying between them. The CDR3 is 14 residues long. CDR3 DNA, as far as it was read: TGTGCCAGCTCACCGGACTCCTCTGGAAACACC. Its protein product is CASSPDSSGNT. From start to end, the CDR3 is CASSPDSSGNTIYF.

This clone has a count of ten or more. Incomplete CDR3 DNA: TGCAGTGCACCAGGGCTAAGCGGGGGAAGGACAGATACG. Translation gives CSAPGLSGGRTDT. The CDR3 in full is CSAPGLSGGRTDTQYF. The J gene is TRBJ2-3, the V gene TRBV20-1; 8 nucleotides line up with TRBD2. The read terminates 3 residues before the CDR3 end, so the remaining end is supplied by the germline J gene. This CDR3 is 16 amino acids long. From germline, CDR1 is DFQATT and CDR2 SNEGSKA (reference sequence). V lost 6 bases and J lost 3; bases outside the gene matches: 14.

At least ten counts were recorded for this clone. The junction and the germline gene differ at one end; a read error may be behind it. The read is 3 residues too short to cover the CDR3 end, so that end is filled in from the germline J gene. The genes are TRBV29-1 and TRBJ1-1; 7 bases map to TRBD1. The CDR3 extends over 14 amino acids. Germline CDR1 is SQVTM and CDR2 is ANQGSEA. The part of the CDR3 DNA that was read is TGCAGCGTCGAAGGGGGCGAGGCGAACACTGAA. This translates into CSVEGGEANTE. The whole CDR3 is CSVEGGEANTEAFF.

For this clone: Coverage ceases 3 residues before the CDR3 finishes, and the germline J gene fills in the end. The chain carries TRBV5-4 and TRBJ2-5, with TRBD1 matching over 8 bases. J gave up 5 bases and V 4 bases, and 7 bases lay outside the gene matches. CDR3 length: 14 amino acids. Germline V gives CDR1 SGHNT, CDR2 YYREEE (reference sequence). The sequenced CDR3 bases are TGTGCCAGCAGCCCCCAGACAGGGGCCGAGACC. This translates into CASSPQTGAET. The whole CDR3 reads CASSPQTGAETQYF. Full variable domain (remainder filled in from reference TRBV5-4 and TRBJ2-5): ETGVTQSPTHLIKTRGQQVTLRCSSQSGHNTVSWYQQALGQGPQFIFQYYREEENGRGNFPPRFSGLQFPNYSSELNVNALELDDSALYLCASSPQTGAETQYFGPGTRLLVL.

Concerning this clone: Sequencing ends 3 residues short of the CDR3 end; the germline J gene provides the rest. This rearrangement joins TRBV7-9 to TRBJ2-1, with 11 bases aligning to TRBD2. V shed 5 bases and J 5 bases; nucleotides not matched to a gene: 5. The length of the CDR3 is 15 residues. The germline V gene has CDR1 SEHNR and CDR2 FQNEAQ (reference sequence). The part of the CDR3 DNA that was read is TGTGCCAGCAGCCCTGGGACTAGCGGCCACAATGAG. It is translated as CASSPGTSGHNE. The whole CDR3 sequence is CASSPGTSGHNEQFF.

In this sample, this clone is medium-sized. The CDR3 bases that were read are TGTGCCAGCAGCGGGGACATGGCGGGGGAACCCGGGGAG. Translated: CASSGDMAGEPGE. The whole CDR3 reads CASSGDMAGEPGELFF. The rearrangement links TRBV9 to TRBJ2-2; maybe TRBD2 (7 bases). From the germline J gene comes the end of the CDR3, since the read stops 3 residues before it. CDR1 and CDR2 (germline): SGDLS, YYNGEE. The ends were cut back, 3 bases at V and 6 bases at J, with 18 bases in the middle. This CDR3 comprises 16 residues.

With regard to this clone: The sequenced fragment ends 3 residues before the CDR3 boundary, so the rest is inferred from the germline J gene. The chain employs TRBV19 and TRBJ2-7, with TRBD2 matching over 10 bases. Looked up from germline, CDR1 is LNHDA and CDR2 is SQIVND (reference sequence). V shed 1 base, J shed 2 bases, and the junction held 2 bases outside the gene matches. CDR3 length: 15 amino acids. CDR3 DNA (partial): TGTGCCAGTAGTATAGGACTAGCGGGTACCTACGAG. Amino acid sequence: CASSIGLAGTYE. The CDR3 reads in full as CASSIGLAGTYEQYF. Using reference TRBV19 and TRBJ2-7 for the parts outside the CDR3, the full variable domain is DGGITQSPKYLFRKEGQNVTLSCEQNLNHDAMYWYRQDPGQGLRLIYYSQIVNDFQKGDIAEGYSVSREKKESFPLTVTSAQKNPTAFYLCASSIGLAGTYEQYFGPGTRLTVT.